The present T cell receptor beta chain was sequenced within a study of shared clonotypes between healthy human individuals. Points from the study as a whole: The rarefaction results pointed to incomplete sorted-subset sequencing despite large depth.

From germline, CDR1 is SGHRS and CDR2 YFSETQ. This CDR3 region has 14 residues. The J segment lost 2 bases and the V segment lost 6 bases, leaving 4 bases of the junction unmatched. With regard to this clone: Its cognate antigen is unknown. This specimen includes other DNA sequences encoding the same CDR3.

At the deep level, the assay was run. The method was immunoSEQ multiplex PCR; TCRdb's version includes in-frame clones alone and lacks a portion of them. This table has about a million clones, approximately 75% appearing once. The gene calls are TRBV5-1 and TRBJ2-5; 10 bases are a match to TRBD1. This receptor was taken from a man between 18 and 29 years old in good health. Some clones in this sample may be carry-over from other donors' samples. What was sequenced was memory CD4+ T cells from PBMCs. Subset here: CD45RA-negative fraction. The CDR3 is CASTPGQGQETQYF. CDR3 sequence (DNA): TGCGCCAGCACCCCGGGACAGGGGCAAGAGACCCAGTACTTC. Drawing the rest from reference TRBV5-1 and TRBJ2-5, the complete variable domain is KAGVTQTPRYLIKTRGQQVTLSCSPISGHRSVSWYQQTPGQGLQFLFEYFSETQRNKGNFPGRFSGRQFSNSRSEMNVSTLELGDSALYLCASTPGQGQETQYFGPGTRLLVL.